These 10 T cell receptor beta chains came from one sample sequenced in a study of blood T cells in healthy people across ages. Then a second PCR, running about 7 to 11 cycles, was carried out with a sample-barcoded 5' primer and a J-beta primer mix. TCRdb re-analysed the 5' RACE reads in MiXCR, keeping a single row per CDR3 protein. The sample yields approximately 1.5 million distinct CDR3 sequences, around 40% seen once. The sequenced material came from blood. The source is a woman between 18 and 29 years old in good health.

J is TRBJ2-1 and V is TRBV12-3 or TRBV12-4; the match to TRBD1 covers 8 bases. With 6 bases clipped from V and 2 bases from J, the junction kept 3 bases outside the gene matches. This CDR3 comprises 14 residues. CDR3 residues: CASRQGVPYNEQFF. For the CDR3, the DNA is TGTGCCAGCAGACAGGGGGTGCCCTACAATGAGCAGTTCTTC.

The V and J genes are TRBV25-1 and TRBJ2-5; TRBD2 matches 8 bases. This CDR3 has 13 residues. The V gene's germline CDR1 is MGHDK and CDR2 SYGVNS. Germline trimming cut 6 bases from V and 1 base from J; bases unmatched to any gene: 1. CDR3 amino acids: CASRRGAQETQYF. The CDR3 bases are TGTGCCAGCAGGCGGGGGGCCCAAGAGACCCAGTACTTC.

This clonotype was counted only a few times. The chain uses TRBV20-1 and TRBJ2-3; D is unresolved. This CDR3 comprises 14 residues. Germline CDR1 is DFQATT and CDR2 is SNEGSKA (reference sequence). Trimming removed 7 bases at V and 0 bases at J, with 14 bases between. CDR3: CSVPPRASTDTQYF. The CDR3 DNA sequence: TGCAGTGTCCCTCCTCGGGCTAGCACAGATACGCAGTATTTT.

J is TRBJ2-1 and V is TRBV6-4; no clear D. The CDR3 is made up of 15 amino acids. The germline V gene has CDR1 MRHNA and CDR2 SNTAGT. V lost 4 bases, J lost 2 bases, and 12 bases lay in between. Written as DNA, the CDR3 is TGTGCCAGCAGTGCCTCAGCAGTGGCCTACAATGAGCAGTTCTTC. Amino acids: CASSASAVAYNEQFF.

This clonotype was seen at least ten times. The chain couples TRBV28 to TRBJ1-1, with D perhaps TRBD1 (5 bases). The CDR3 has 11 residues. V lost 8 bases to trimming and J lost 4 bases, with 8 bases between them. Germline CDR1 reads MDHEN; CDR2 reads SYDVKM. CDR3 nucleotides: TGTGCCAGCTCCGGGGGCACTGAAGCTTTCTTT. It encodes CASSGGTEAFF.

A few counts support this clonotype. The chain combines TRBV13 with TRBJ2-7; D is unresolved. V lost 3 bases, J lost 2 bases, and 8 bases lay in between. The CDR3 has 13 amino acids. Germline lookup yields CDR1 PRHDT and CDR2 FYEKMQ (reference sequence). Written as DNA, the CDR3 is TGTGCCAGCAGCTTTGCCGAAGCCTACGAGCAGTACTTC. It is translated as CASSFAEAYEQYF.

This clonotype has only a few counts. V and J are TRBV20-1 and TRBJ2-3; maybe TRBD2 (6 bases). Germline assignment: CDR1 DFQATT and CDR2 SNEGSKA (reference sequence). CDR3 size: 14 residues. V lost 6 bases, J lost 4 bases, and 17 bases lay in between. DNA of the CDR3: TGCAGTGCCCCTCCCCCGGGGGAGGCAGATACGCAGTATTTT. Amino acid sequence: CSAPPPGEADTQYF.

This clonotype showed up just a few times. V is TRBV5-1 and J is TRBJ1-2, with D maybe TRBD1 (5 bases). The CDR3 totals 12 residues. V lost 4 bases and J 8 bases, leaving 12 bases between the germline ends. Germline CDR1 and CDR2: SGHRS and YFSETQ. The CDR3 loop is CASSKTTEGYTF. The CDR3 DNA follows: TGCGCCAGCAGCAAAACGACAGAGGGCTACACCTTC.

This rearrangement joins TRBV4-3 to TRBJ2-5; no clear D. Looked up from germline, CDR1 is LGHNA and CDR2 is YSLEER. This CDR3 has 15 amino acids. Trimming removed 5 bases from V and 2 bases from J, with 15 bases in between. CDR3 loop: CASSAYIAEQETQYF. The CDR3 DNA follows: TGCGCCAGCAGCGCATATATAGCTGAACAAGAGACCCAGTACTTC.

This chain links TRBV10-3 with TRBJ1-1; D is undetermined. Germline CDR1 and CDR2: ENHRY and SYGVKD. The CDR3 totals 14 residues. The V gene lost 6 bases and the J gene lost 0 bases, with 11 bases spanning the gap. The CDR3 reads CAIRRSDLNTEAFF. The CDR3 region has the DNA TGTGCCATCAGGCGTTCCGACCTGAACACTGAAGCTTTCTTT.